This T cell receptor (beta chain) was documented in a study of monozygotic twins with inflammatory bowel disease. Study outcomes and limitations: Discordant twins had repertoire similarity that did not differ from that of concordant twins, possibly from limited power.

The authors used about 3,500 ng of total RNA per TCR library. Reanalyzing the 5' RACE reads, TCRdb keeps one entry per CDR3 protein, without DNA. The sample totals approximately 330,000 distinct CDR3 sequences. Germline loops: CDR1 LGHNA, CDR2 YSLEER. This CDR3 has 15 amino acids. About this clonotype: Its matching antigen is unknown.

The rearrangement uses TRBV4-3 and TRBJ2-7; TCRdb indicates TRBD1, and absent DNA this call remains unverified. The source is a human donor with ulcerative colitis or Crohn's disease, or a healthy co-twin of an affected twin (not recorded which). Input material: blood. CDR3 protein: CASSSPGTPTYEQYF.